The present TCR beta chain was sequenced within a study of blood T cell repertoires in COVID-19 (dated by TCRdb to the early 2020s). Background on the whole study: Collaborator samples came from the United States, Italy and Spain and covered acute and convalescent phases of COVID-19. The material from the prospective study consisted of cDNA or gDNA derived from T cells, B-cell-depleted T cells, or PBMCs. Subjects who had been exposed to COVID-19, were actively infected with it, or had recovered from it provided the deeply sampled blood TCRbeta repertoires that made up the dataset. The repertoires were released in a freely available public database meant as a resource for research on the immune response to SARS-CoV-2. Samples came from the ongoing ImmuneRACE study (first 160 participants) plus 1,254 subjects from 6 global collaborators. Sample metadata almost always included a de-identified subject ID, COVID-19 status, age in years and sex. Where available, HLA class I and class II types were taken from metadata supplied by the sample provider and were not determined by assay-based typing. What the work shows at the level of the full study, not this receptor alone: The amount of clinical and demographic metadata varied by source and participant and was provided uncurated.

The CDR3, cysteine through phenylalanine, is 14 amino acids long. Here the CDR3 DNA is all that survives: 42 bases in frame from base 1. The germline V gene gives CDR1 as SGHDT and CDR2 as YYEEEE. V is shortened by 4 bases, J by 5 bases, and the region joining them spans 15 bases. Participants in the prospective study were enrolled through a virtual design, were aged about 18 to 89 years, and lived in approximately 24 United States geographic areas. To assign participants to cohorts, the prospective study relied on clinical history that participants themselves reported in a screening survey and a study questionnaire. Recovered participants in ImmuneRACE Cohort 3 were defined as having two consecutive negative NP/OP PCR tests, clearance from a healthcare professional, or resolution of symptoms. In the prospective study, whole blood, serum and a nasopharyngeal or oropharyngeal swab were collected from each participant by mobile phlebotomists. Additional blood draws and questionnaires over an approximately two-month period could optionally be provided by prospective study participants. Before DNA extraction, prospective study blood samples were shipped either frozen or at room temperature.

TCRbeta CDR3 regions were amplified from genomic DNA by means of the immunoSEQ Assay, a bias-controlled multiplex PCR. The paper's data handling went like this. The number of nucleated cells in each sample was estimated from the amplification of reference gene primers within the assay. Sequence reads were collapsed and filtered to measure the absolute abundance of every unique TCRbeta CDR3 rearrangement. Productive Simpson clonality was computed per sample as the square root of Simpson's diversity index over productive rearrangements. The clones in this table, taken by TCRdb from immuneACCESS, are in-frame only. Not every clone is retained; where verified, under half of the shortfall comes from an unresolved V gene, and the cause of the rest is unknown. From that table come the V and J calls and clone size; the DNA was used to work out D and trimming. Recorded for this sample are about 290,000 clones; about nine tenths of them occurred a single time. 1.5% to 2% of the sample lies in the top ten.

A remark on this clone: It has no known antigen specificity. Base quality data are lacking; no much larger clone is found one base away.

This receptor was identified in a woman in her thirties or forties who had recovered from COVID-19. The chain employs TRBV5-6 and TRBJ1-1; possibly the D gene is TRBD1, per 6 matching bases. Material for sequencing was PBMCs or T cells enriched from blood (not recorded which). CDR3 reads: CASSDGTKFTEAFF. The nucleotides read TGTGCCAGCAGCGACGGGACAAAATTTACTGAAGCTTTCTTT.